The rows below give T cell receptor beta chains drawn from one sample of a study of radiation and T cells in renal cell carcinoma. The assay was immunoSEQ multiplex PCR, and TCRdb's table has in-frame clones only and misses some. This repertoire shows approximately 150,000 clones, 86% found once; its top ten account for around 17%. The sample consisted of blood, taken from a patient whose treatment included radiotherapy and nephrectomy. These receptors all stem from a woman between 45 and 65 years old with renal cell carcinoma. Both conserved end residues are part of each CDR3. D genes are given only for firm matches. Some rows mark clone size as missing; the rest say once, few, many or name a class of expanded clone.

few	TRBJ2-1	-	TRBV20-1	TGCAGTGCTTTTGGTGGGAATGAGCAGTTCTTC	CSAFGGNEQFF
-	TRBJ1-2	-	TRBV7-2	TGTGCCAGCAGGTACAGGGACCATGGCTACACCTTC	CASRYRDHGYTF
-	TRBJ1-3	TRBD1	TRBV5-1	TGCGCCAGCAGCTTGGAAGGGACAGGGGATCTTCTCTCTGGAAACACCATATATTTT	CASSLEGTGDLLSGNTIYF
few	TRBJ1-2	-	TRBV7-9	TGTGCCAGCAGCTCAGGGAAAGGGGACTATGGCTACACCTTC	CASSSGKGDYGYTF
once	TRBJ2-7	-	TRBV7-9	TGTGCCAGCAGCTTAGGGACTACCTTCTACGAGCAGTACTTC	CASSLGTTFYEQYF
-	TRBJ1-6	-	TRBV14	TGTGCCAGCAGCCAAGATTTGGACAGTGCTTTAGGACCCCTCCACTTT	CASSQDLDSALGPLHF
-	TRBJ1-5	-	TRBV6-1	TGTGCCAGCAGTTTCCCGGATAGCAATCAGCCCCAGCATTTT	CASSFPDSNQPQHF
-	TRBJ2-5	-	TRBV25-1	TGTGCCAGCAGTGATCCGGGACGAGGGACGACCCAGTACTTC	CASSDPGRGTTQYF
once	TRBJ1-4	TRBD1	TRBV4-2	TGTGCCAGCAGGGGACAGGGGGAAAAACTGTTTTTT	CASRGQGEKLFF
-	TRBJ2-1	-	TRBV4-1	TGCGCCAGCAGCCAATCTGCGATGGGCCGGGAGCAGTTCTTC	CASSQSAMGREQFF
-	TRBJ2-7	-	TRBV5-1	TGCGCCAGCGGAACCGGGACTCAGACTTACGAGCAGTACTTC	CASGTGTQTYEQYF
once	TRBJ1-1	-	TRBV5-1	TGCGCCAGCAGCAAACGGTCGGGGGGCGACGTTTCTGAAGCTTTCTTT	CASSKRSGGDVSEAFF
-	TRBJ1-2	-	TRBV28	TGTGCCAGCAGTTTTTCTCCCGGGGGGGGCTACACCTTC	CASSFSPGGGYTF
-	TRBJ2-7	-	TRBV11-3	TGTGCCAGCAGCTTTCCCTACGAGCAGTACTTC	CASSFPYEQYF
-	TRBJ1-3	-	TRBV19	TGTGCCAGTAGTACTCCCCGTTTGGACACTGGAAACACCATATATTTT	CASSTPRLDTGNTIYF
-	TRBJ1-5	-	TRBV7-2	TGTGCCAGCAGCTTAGAGGGACATAGCAATCAGCCCCAGCATTTT	CASSLEGHSNQPQHF
-	TRBJ2-2	-	TRBV5-6	TGTGCCAGCAGCTTGGCCGACATTTACACCGGGGAGCTGTTTTTT	CASSLADIYTGELFF
-	TRBJ1-5	-	TRBV7-2	TGTGCCAGCAGCTTAGTCAGGGGCAGTAATCAGCCCCAGCATTTT	CASSLVRGSNQPQHF
once	TRBJ1-1	TRBD1	TRBV6-5	TGTGCCAGCAGTTATCCAGGGGGCTTTGAAGCTTTCTTT	CASSYPGGFEAFF
-	TRBJ1-1	-	TRBV6-5	TGTGCCAGCAGGGATCAGGGGCAAGCTTTCTTT	CASRDQGQAFF
-	TRBJ2-7	-	TRBV5-1	TGCGCCAGCAGCTTGGAACTGGACACCTACGAGCAGTACTTC	CASSLELDTYEQYF
-	TRBJ2-3	-	TRBV2	TGTGCCAGCACCGGGGTTAGCACAGATACGCAGTATTTT	CASTGVSTDTQYF
-	TRBJ2-5	-	TRBV7-8	TGTGCCAGCAGCCCAGGGTTTCGGGAGACCCAGTACTTC	CASSPGFRETQYF
-	TRBJ1-6	TRBD1	TRBV18	TGTGCCAGCTCTTCCAGTAACAGGGGGCGGAATTCACCCCTCCACTTT	CASSSSNRGRNSPLHF
-	TRBJ2-7	-	TRBV14	TGTGCCAGCAGCCAGGTCCCGTTGGGTGAGCAGTACTTC	CASSQVPLGEQYF
-	TRBJ2-4	TRBD2	TRBV10-3	TGTGCCATCAGTGAAGGGACTAGCGGGAGGGGAGGCAAAAACATTCAGTACTTC	CAISEGTSGRGGKNIQYF
once	TRBJ2-5	-	TRBV5-4	TGTGCCAGCAGCTTGAATCCGGACAGAGCTCAAGAGACCCAGTACTTC	CASSLNPDRAQETQYF
-	TRBJ1-6	-	TRBV5-4	TGTGCCAGCAACGCTCAGGGAACCTATAATTCACCCCTCCACTTT	CASNAQGTYNSPLHF
-	TRBJ2-3	-	TRBV7-8	TGTGCCAGCAGCTCGGACGTGCGAAGCACAGATACGCAGTATTTT	CASSSDVRSTDTQYF
few	TRBJ1-1	-	TRBV30	TGTGCCTGGAGTGTACGATCTGGCAGACTCACTGAAGCTTTCTTT	CAWSVRSGRLTEAFF
-	TRBJ1-2	-	TRBV5-6	TGTGCCAGCAGCCACCCACAGGGTCCGGAGGGCTACACCTTC	CASSHPQGPEGYTF
-	TRBJ2-1	-	TRBV11-2	TGTGCCAGCAGCCCTATAAAGGACGTGAGTGAGCAGTTCTTC	CASSPIKDVSEQFF
-	TRBJ1-2	TRBD1	TRBV28	TGTGCCAGCAGCGTTCTCTACGGATCAGGGGGAGGCTACACCTTC	CASSVLYGSGGGYTF
-	TRBJ2-3	TRBD2	TRBV7-3	TGTGCCAGCAGCCCTAGCGGGAATACGCAGTATTTT	CASSPSGNTQYF
-	TRBJ1-2	-	TRBV19	TGTGCCAGTAGTATATCGGGGGCGCTGGGCTACACCTTC	CASSISGALGYTF
-	TRBJ1-6	-	TRBV28	TGTGCCAGCAGTTCCTCACGTGAGGGAGGTAGTTCACCCCTCCACTTT	CASSSSREGGSSPLHF
-	TRBJ2-6	-	TRBV28	TGTGCTGTAGGGCTGCGGAGGTCTGGGGCCAACGTCCTGACTTTC	CAVGLRRSGANVLTF
once	TRBJ2-3	-	TRBV4-3	TGCGCCAGCAGCCTGTATGAGGCGCGAGGCACAGATACGCAGTATTTT	CASSLYEARGTDTQYF
-	TRBJ2-7	TRBD1	TRBV7-3	TGTGCCAGCAGCTCCCAGGGGGCGGCGATCTCCAAGCAGTACTTC	CASSSQGAAISKQYF
-	TRBJ1-2	-	TRBV9	TGTGCCAGCAGCGTGGGCCCCGGCGGCGACTATGGCTACACCTTC	CASSVGPGGDYGYTF
-	TRBJ1-1	TRBD1	TRBV25-1	TGTGCCAGCAGTGCCCTTTTACAGGGGTTAGGCACTGAAGCTTTCTTT	CASSALLQGLGTEAFF
-	TRBJ1-2	TRBD1	TRBV9	TGTGCCAGCGCGATGGGACAGAACTATGGCTACACCTTC	CASAMGQNYGYTF
-	TRBJ2-1	TRBD1	TRBV11-1	TGTGCCAGCAGCTTAGCCCGATGGGACAGTCTGGTACGTGAGCAGTTCTTC	CASSLARWDSLVREQFF
-	TRBJ2-7	TRBD1	TRBV18	TGTGCCAGCTCACCCCCTACAGGGGACTACGAGCAGTACTTC	CASSPPTGDYEQYF
-	TRBJ1-2	-	TRBV6-5	TGTGCCAGCAGTTACGGGGCGAGGTATGGCTACACCTTC	CASSYGARYGYTF
-	TRBJ1-2	-	TRBV5-4	TGTGCCAGCAGCCCAGGTCAGCGGGCAAACTATGGCTACACCTTC	CASSPGQRANYGYTF
-	TRBJ1-5	-	TRBV10-1	TGCGCCAGCAGTGGGGCAGGGGTCAATCAGCCCCAGCATTTT	CASSGAGVNQPQHF
-	TRBJ1-2	-	TRBV6-4	TGTGCCGCGCTCACTTATGGCTACACCTTC	CAALTYGYTF
-	TRBJ2-7	-	TRBV7-2	TGTGCCAGCAGCTTAGTTGGTGGCAGGAACCCAGGGGAGCAGTACTTC	CASSLVGGRNPGEQYF
-	TRBJ2-3	TRBD1	TRBV2	TGTGCCAGCAGGAATGCTGCAGGGGGTTACGGAGATACGCAGTATTTT	CASRNAAGGYGDTQYF
-	TRBJ2-5	-	TRBV25-1	TGTGCCAGCAGGGGTTTGGAGACCCAGTACTTC	CASRGLETQYF
once	TRBJ1-5	TRBD1	TRBV7-8	TGTGCCAGCTCCTTAACCCGGGACAGTAATCAGCCCCAGCATTTT	CASSLTRDSNQPQHF
-	TRBJ2-5	TRBD2	TRBV5-6	TGTGCCAGCAGCTCCTTAGCGGGGGGTCTCCAAGAGACCCAGTACTTC	CASSSLAGGLQETQYF